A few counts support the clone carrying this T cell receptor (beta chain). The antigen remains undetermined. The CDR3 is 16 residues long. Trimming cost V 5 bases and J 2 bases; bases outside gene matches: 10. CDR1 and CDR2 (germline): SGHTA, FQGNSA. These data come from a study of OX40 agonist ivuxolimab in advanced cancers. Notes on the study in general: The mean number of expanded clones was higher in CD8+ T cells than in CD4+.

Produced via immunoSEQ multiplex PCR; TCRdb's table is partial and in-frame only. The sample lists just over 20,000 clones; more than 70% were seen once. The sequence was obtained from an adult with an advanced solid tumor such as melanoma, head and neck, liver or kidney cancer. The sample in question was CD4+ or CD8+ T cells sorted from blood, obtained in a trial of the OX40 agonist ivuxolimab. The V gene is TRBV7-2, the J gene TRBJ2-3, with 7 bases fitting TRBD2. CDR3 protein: CASSPKLGGYTDTQYF. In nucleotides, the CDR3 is TGTGCCAGCAGCCCTAAGCTGGGGGGGTACACAGATACGCAGTATTTT.